This T cell receptor beta chain was profiled in a study of identical twins (dated by TCRdb to 2015 to 2016). General notes on the study: To test whether fetal clonotypes persist, this study deep-sequenced TCR alpha and beta repertoires from monozygotic twins, from unrelated adults of various ages, and from cord blood. To rule out contamination, replicate twin experiments were performed at different times with different library preparation protocols.

The CDR3, cysteine through phenylalanine, is 13 amino acids long. Solely the CDR3 DNA is kept, with 39 bases framed from the first base. The germline V gene (reference sequence) specifies MNHEY as CDR1 and SMNVEV as CDR2. The V end loses 3 bases and the J end loses 11 bases, and a stretch of 13 bases separates them. Every donor was a healthy Caucasian. The twin cohort comprised three pairs of female monozygotic twins, all aged roughly 18 to 30 years. CD4+ and CD8+ T cell populations were isolated with positive isolation kits from Invitrogen. General conclusions and limits of the study: Compared with coincidental sharing between unrelated individuals, out-of-frame TCR alpha sequences shared between twins had an excess of sequences with low generation probability. A weaker excess of twin sharing was found in beta out-of-frame sequences because the signal-to-noise ratio was lowered by fewer shared sequences. Abundant cord blood beta clonotypes had fewer insertions, young adult naive repertoires showed a similar but weaker trend, and memory repertoires showed no such trend. Out-of-frame TCR alpha sharing in monozygotic twins was systematically underestimated by recombination models, whereas sharing between unrelated individuals was in agreement with the recombination models. Invariant T cells such as MAIT and iNKT could partly confound zero-insertion analyses, though diverse VJ usage argued against this for most clonotypes. Because the same donors could not be followed over many years, the conclusions relied on cross-sectional statistical analysis.

The library was generated by 5' RACE. Sequencing used an Illumina HiSeq 2000. Template switching introduced a universal primer binding site; the final cDNA contained a unique molecular identifier, enabling accurate counting of TCR cDNA molecules. First-strand cDNA for TCR alpha and beta chains was synthesized from specific primers in the conserved constant-segment region. To control for contamination, each cDNA library was double barcoded with a SMART-Mk sample barcode plus Illumina barcodes. Two successive PCR steps introduced TruSeq adapter sequences along with Illumina sample barcodes. The Illumina HiSeq platform was used with custom primers to sequence TCR alpha and beta cDNA libraries. The source study handled its data this way. MiGEC processed the raw reads to extract unique molecular identifiers, while MiXCR was used to determine the CDR3 positions. Recombination models were inferred per individual with the repgenHMM and IGoR tools using an EM algorithm. Shared clonotypes were analyzed with the tcR package in R, and sharing was normalized by the product of cloneset sizes. Out-of-frame nonproductive sequences were analyzed to study raw recombination free of thymic and clonal selection effects. Starting from the raw public reads, TCRdb applied fastp trimming at Q25, assembled clones with MiXCR and retained in-frame beta chains. Rows merge per CDR3 protein into single entries with the most common DNA and genes. The V and J calls and clone size come from TCRdb's table, not from the authors' own analysis. In this sample the table shows under 350,000 distinct CDR3 sequences, less than 9.5% of which occur a single time. Approximately 7% of the sample goes to the ten largest clones.

There are many counts of this clonotype. Its antigen specificity is not known. No clone much larger than this one lies a single base away; base qualities are absent. The same specimen was also included in a second study, on yellow fever vaccine responses in identical twins. As the second paper documents: The authors reported that the T cell response to vaccination in identical twins appeared partly convergent and partly personalized. In the study, vaccine-responding T cell clones were precisely tracked in identical twins.

Specimen: CD8+ T cells sorted from blood. This TCR derives from a woman aged 18-29 years in good health. In this chain, TRBV27 is recombined with TRBJ1-4, with the D gene not clear enough to name. Read as DNA, the sequence is TGTGCCAGCAGTTTGGCAGACCTGAGGAAACTGTTTTTT. Its amino acids are CASSLADLRKLFF.